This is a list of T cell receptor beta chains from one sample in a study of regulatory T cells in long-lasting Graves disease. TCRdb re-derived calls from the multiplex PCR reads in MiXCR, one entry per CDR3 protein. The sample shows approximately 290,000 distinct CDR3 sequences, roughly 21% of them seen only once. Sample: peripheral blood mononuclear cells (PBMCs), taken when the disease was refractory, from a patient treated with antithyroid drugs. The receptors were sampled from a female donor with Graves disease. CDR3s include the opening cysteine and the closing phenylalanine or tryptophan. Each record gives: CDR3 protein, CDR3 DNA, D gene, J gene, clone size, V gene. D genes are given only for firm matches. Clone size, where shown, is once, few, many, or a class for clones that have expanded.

CASSTLGTDEQYF	TGCGCCAGCAGCACCCTGGGGACAGACGAGCAGTACTTC	TRBD1	TRBJ2-7	few	TRBV5-1
CASSSGIEQYF	TGTGCCAGCAGTTCAGGGATCGAGCAGTACTTC	NA	TRBJ2-7	few	TRBV12-3/TRBV12-4
CASSYKWSGLDGYTF	TGTGCCAGCAGTTACAAGTGGTCGGGGCTGGATGGCTACACCTTC	NA	TRBJ1-2	many	TRBV6-5
CASSYWGSEETQYF	TGTGCCAGTAGTTATTGGGGCTCGGAAGAGACCCAGTACTTC	NA	TRBJ2-5	NA	TRBV19
CASLPGHTNTEAFF	TGTGCCAGCCTTCCGGGACACACGAACACTGAAGCTTTCTTT	NA	TRBJ1-1	many	TRBV27
CARQEPTGELFF	TGTGCCAGACAGGAGCCCACCGGGGAGCTGTTTTTT	NA	TRBJ2-2	many	TRBV2
CASTEGRDTYNSPLHF	TGTGCCAGCACCGAAGGACGGGATACTTATAATTCACCCCTCCACTTT	NA	TRBJ1-6	many	TRBV2
CSAPAPVAFQETQYF	TGCAGTGCACCTGCTCCCGTCGCTTTCCAAGAGACCCAGTACTTC	NA	TRBJ2-5	NA	TRBV20-1
CASSQEVFGHPAYEQYF	TGCGCCAGCAGCCAAGAAGTATTCGGACATCCAGCCTACGAGCAGTACTTC	NA	TRBJ2-7	NA	TRBV4-1
CASSFYSEGEQYF	TGTGCCAGCAGCTTCTATAGCGAGGGCGAGCAGTACTTC	NA	TRBJ2-7	many	TRBV11-2
CASSLIGPYNGQFF	TGTGCCAGCAGTTTAATAGGCCCCTACAATGGGCAGTTCTTC	NA	TRBJ2-1	few	TRBV28
CASRDTINQPQHF	TGTGCCAGCAGAGACACAATAAATCAGCCCCAGCATTTT	NA	TRBJ1-5	NA	TRBV6-1
CASSIADRVSEQYF	TGTGCCAGCAGTATTGCGGACAGGGTCTCCGAGCAGTACTTC	TRBD1	TRBJ2-7	many	TRBV28
CASNRESSYEQYF	TGTGCCAGCAACAGGGAAAGCTCCTACGAGCAGTACTTC	NA	TRBJ2-7	many	TRBV2
CSVEGLAGEETQYF	TGCAGCGTCGAGGGACTAGCGGGAGAAGAGACCCAGTACTTC	TRBD2	TRBJ2-5	NA	TRBV29-1
CASSQDGNEKLFF	TGTGCCAGCAGCCAAGACGGAAACGAAAAACTGTTTTTT	NA	TRBJ1-4	many	TRBV3-1
CSVERHGTGELFF	TGCAGCGTTGAAAGGCACGGCACCGGGGAGCTGTTTTTT	NA	TRBJ2-2	NA	TRBV29-1
CASSDGQGSQPQHF	TGTGCCAGCAGTGACGGACAGGGCAGTCAGCCCCAGCATTTT	TRBD1	TRBJ1-5	NA	TRBV2
CASSERFGSNQPQHF	TGTGCCAGTAGTGAAAGGTTTGGCTCCAATCAGCCCCAGCATTTT	NA	TRBJ1-5	NA	TRBV19
CASSLGRVNEKLFF	TGTGCCAGCAGTTTGGGTAGAGTCAATGAAAAACTGTTTTTT	NA	TRBJ1-4	many	TRBV28
CAWSVSQDQPQHF	TGTGCCTGGAGTGTCTCCCAAGATCAGCCCCAGCATTTT	NA	TRBJ1-5	many	TRBV30
CSGGSTNEKLFF	TGCAGCGGAGGGAGTACTAATGAAAAACTGTTTTTT	NA	TRBJ1-4	many	TRBV29-1
CSAEFSGANVLTF	TGCAGCGCCGAATTCTCTGGGGCCAACGTCCTGACTTTC	NA	TRBJ2-6	few	TRBV29-1
CSVAGGKGGTEAFF	TGCAGCGTTGCCGGGGGGAAAGGGGGTACTGAAGCTTTCTTT	NA	TRBJ1-1	NA	TRBV29-1
CATTGDYTF	TGTGCCACTACAGGGGACTACACCTTC	TRBD1	TRBJ1-2	many	TRBV6-1
CASGWDSNQPQHF	TGTGCCAGCGGATGGGATAGCAATCAGCCCCAGCATTTT	NA	TRBJ1-5	few	TRBV19
CASSDQGGGHEQYF	TGTGCCAGCAGTGATCAAGGGGGTGGACACGAGCAGTACTTC	NA	TRBJ2-7	NA	TRBV6-1
CASRNLGGDTEAFF	TGTGCCAGCAGGAACCTCGGGGGGGACACTGAAGCTTTCTTT	NA	TRBJ1-1	NA	TRBV6-1
CASSLGSEMSVGVWETQYF	TGTGCCAGCAGCCTAGGGTCAGAAATGAGCGTTGGAGTGTGGGAGACCCAGTACTTC	NA	TRBJ2-5	many	TRBV28
CSASPDRSYEQYF	TGCAGTGCTAGCCCGGACCGCTCCTACGAGCAGTACTTC	NA	TRBJ2-7	few	TRBV20-1
CASSLVGTGQTSGSYEQFF	TGTGCCAGCAGTTTAGTAGGGACAGGGCAGACTAGCGGGAGTTATGAGCAGTTCTTC	TRBD2	TRBJ2-1	NA	TRBV28
CASSLDTYDTNSYEQYF	TGTGCCAGCAGTTTGGACACTTACGACACGAATTCCTACGAGCAGTACTTC	NA	TRBJ2-7	NA	TRBV28
CASSRTGDSEGSPQHF	TGTGCCAGCAGCAGGACAGGGGATAGCGAAGGCTCGCCCCAGCATTTT	TRBD1	TRBJ1-5	many	TRBV6-1
CASSQPTGTNYGYTF	TGCGCCAGCAGCCAACCTACAGGGACTAACTATGGCTACACCTTC	NA	TRBJ1-2	NA	TRBV4-1
CAIALAGVNEQFF	TGTGCCATCGCCCTAGCGGGAGTCAATGAGCAGTTCTTC	TRBD2	TRBJ2-1	NA	TRBV10-3
CSVGSGTYEQYF	TGCAGCGTGGGGAGTGGGACCTACGAGCAGTACTTC	NA	TRBJ2-7	many	TRBV29-1
CASSPQGRGQETQYF	TGTGCCAGCAGCCCCCAGGGTAGAGGGCAAGAGACCCAGTACTTC	NA	TRBJ2-5	few	TRBV6-1
CASSSATSGSPEYF	TGTGCCAGCAGCTCGGCGACTAGCGGGAGCCCGGAGTACTTC	TRBD2	TRBJ2-5	few	TRBV7-2
CASSLIDGGQYF	TGTGCCAGCAGTTTAATCGACGGCGGGCAGTACTTC	NA	TRBJ2-7	few	TRBV28
CSARGGTGGRNEQFF	TGCAGTGCTAGAGGAGGGACAGGGGGCCGCAATGAGCAGTTCTTC	TRBD1	TRBJ2-1	NA	TRBV20-1
CASSVGGANGELFF	TGTGCCAGCAGCGTAGGGGGGGCTAACGGGGAGCTGTTTTTT	NA	TRBJ2-2	NA	TRBV9
CSAVAQGSNTGELFF	TGCAGTGCCGTGGCGCAGGGCTCGAACACCGGGGAGCTGTTTTTT	NA	TRBJ2-2	NA	TRBV20-1
CASSYSLAGGTDTQYF	TGTGCCAGCAGTTACTCGTTAGCGGGAGGAACAGATACGCAGTATTTT	TRBD2	TRBJ2-3	NA	TRBV6-2/TRBV6-3
CSADRQGNYGYTF	TGCAGTGCGGACAGACAGGGGAACTATGGCTACACCTTC	TRBD1	TRBJ1-2	few	TRBV20-1
CASSQRQGWGETQYF	TGTGCCAGCAGCCAAAGGCAGGGGTGGGGAGAGACCCAGTACTTC	NA	TRBJ2-5	NA	TRBV14
CASRRLTTGLNSPLHF	TGTGCCAGCAGGCGTTTAACAACAGGCCTTAATTCACCCCTCCACTTT	NA	TRBJ1-6	many	TRBV11-2
CASSRTVRFSGNTIYF	TGTGCCAGCAGCCGGACAGTGAGGTTCTCTGGAAACACCATATATTTT	NA	TRBJ1-3	few	TRBV28
CASRLQGAGEQYF	TGTGCCAGCAGACTACAGGGAGCGGGGGAGCAGTACTTC	NA	TRBJ2-7	few	TRBV14